This T cell receptor (beta chain) was identified during a study of blood T cell repertoires in COVID-19. About the study: The cDNA or gDNA used as material had been derived from T cells, B-cell-depleted T cells, or PBMCs.

The CDR3 extends over 12 amino acids. V was clipped by 6 bases and J by 1 base, with 6 bases between them. Per germline, CDR1 MNHEY and CDR2 SVGAGI. In the authors' methods: The authors estimated nucleated cell counts from reference gene primer amplification. Profiled with immunoSEQ multiplex PCR; TCRdb holds only in-frame clones, not every one. The V and J calls and clone size come from that table; D and trimming were worked out from the DNA. The sample shows about 330,000 clones, over 70% of them seen only once. This chain joins TRBV6-5 and TRBJ1-1; unclear D gene. The material sequenced was peripheral blood. The receptor was derived from a woman in her forties or fifties with acute or convalescent COVID-19. As DNA, the CDR3 is TGTGCCAGCAGGGTAGCGAACACTGAAGCTTTCTTT. Encoded protein: CASRVANTEAFF.